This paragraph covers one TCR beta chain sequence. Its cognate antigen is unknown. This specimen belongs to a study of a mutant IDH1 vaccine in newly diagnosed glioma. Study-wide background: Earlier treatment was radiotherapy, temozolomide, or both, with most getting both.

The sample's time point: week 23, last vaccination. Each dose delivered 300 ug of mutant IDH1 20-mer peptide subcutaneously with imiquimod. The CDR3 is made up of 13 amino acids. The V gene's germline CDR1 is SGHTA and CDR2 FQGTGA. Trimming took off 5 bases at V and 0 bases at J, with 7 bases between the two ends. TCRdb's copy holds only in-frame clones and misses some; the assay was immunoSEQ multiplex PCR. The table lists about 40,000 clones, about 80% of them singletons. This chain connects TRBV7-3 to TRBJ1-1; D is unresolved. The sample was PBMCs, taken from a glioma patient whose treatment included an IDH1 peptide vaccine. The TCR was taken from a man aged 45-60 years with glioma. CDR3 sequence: CASSLHMNTEAFF. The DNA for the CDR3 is TGTGCCAGCAGCCTCCACATGAACACTGAAGCTTTCTTT. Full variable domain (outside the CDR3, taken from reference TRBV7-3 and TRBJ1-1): GAGVSQTPSNKVTEKGKYVELRCDPISGHTALYWYRQSLGQGPEFLIYFQGTGAADDSGLPNDRFFAVRPEGSVSTLKIQRTERGDSAVYLCASSLHMNTEAFFGQGTRLTVV.